This is a list of T cell receptor beta chains from one sample in a study of blood T cell repertoires in COVID-19. The assay was immunoSEQ multiplex PCR, and TCRdb's table has in-frame clones only and misses some. In the table there are roughly 100,000 clones, approximately 81% of which are singletons. Material: peripheral blood. Every receptor here comes from an elderly man with acute or convalescent COVID-19. The CDR3 runs from the conserved cysteine through the conserved F or W. The D gene is left open where the match is weak. Size tells how often a clone was seen (once, few, many) or the class of an expanded clone, and some rows leave it out.

j_call	v_call	d_call	clone_size	cdr3_aa	cdr3_nt
TRBJ1-2	TRBV25-1	NA	few	CASSGQLIYGYTF	TGTGCCAGCAGTGGACAGCTTATCTATGGCTACACCTTC
TRBJ1-2	TRBV28	TRBD1	NA	CASSFGQVYGYTF	TGTGCCAGCAGTTTTGGACAGGTCTATGGCTACACCTTC
TRBJ1-2	TRBV7-8	NA	NA	CASSLAETYGYTF	TGTGCCAGCAGCTTAGCGGAGACGTATGGCTACACCTTC
TRBJ2-7	TRBV6-5	NA	NA	CASTVVRGSYEQYF	TGTGCCAGCACGGTCGTCAGGGGCTCCTACGAGCAGTACTTC
TRBJ2-7	TRBV6-2/TRBV6-3	NA	NA	CASSYGAGSLFAEQYF	TGTGCCAGCAGTTACGGGGCCGGGTCGCTCTTCGCGGAGCAGTACTTC
TRBJ2-3	TRBV7-2	TRBD2	few	CASSLDGGSSTDTQYF	TGTGCCAGCAGCTTAGACGGCGGGAGTAGCACAGATACGCAGTATTTT
TRBJ2-3	TRBV7-9	TRBD2	NA	CASSFAGLAGVTDTQYF	TGTGCCAGCAGCTTCGCGGGACTAGCGGGCGTGACAGATACGCAGTATTTT
TRBJ2-1	TRBV30	NA	NA	CAWSVSGNNEQFF	TGTGCCTGGAGTGTATCCGGTAACAATGAGCAGTTCTTC
TRBJ1-2	TRBV7-9	NA	NA	CASSSIQGYGYTF	TGTGCCAGCAGCTCAATACAGGGCTATGGCTACACCTTC
TRBJ1-2	TRBV2	NA	NA	CASSVFQGNGYTF	TGTGCCAGCAGTGTATTCCAGGGGAATGGCTACACCTTC
TRBJ1-1	TRBV15	NA	NA	CATSSRVGFTEAFF	TGTGCCACCAGCAGCAGGGTGGGCTTCACTGAAGCTTTCTTT
TRBJ1-5	TRBV28	NA	NA	CASSSLRGGSNQPQHF	TGTGCCAGCAGTTCCCTTAGGGGGGGATCCAATCAGCCCCAGCATTTT
TRBJ2-2	TRBV19	NA	NA	CASSIGGVNTGELFF	TGTGCCAGTAGTATTGGAGGGGTGAACACCGGGGAGCTGTTTTTT
TRBJ1-5	TRBV28	TRBD1	NA	CASRNRGGNQPQHF	TGTGCCAGCAGAAACAGGGGCGGCAATCAGCCCCAGCATTTT
TRBJ2-3	TRBV7-9	NA	NA	CASSLQGGTDTQYF	TGTGCCAGCAGCTTGCAGGGTGGCACAGATACGCAGTATTTT
TRBJ2-3	TRBV7-9	TRBD2	NA	CASSLGGREADTQYF	TGTGCCAGCAGCTTAGGCGGGAGGGAGGCAGATACGCAGTATTTT
TRBJ2-2	TRBV6-5	NA	NA	CASTYTGLGGELFF	TGTGCCAGCACCTACACGGGGTTAGGCGGGGAGCTGTTTTTT
TRBJ1-4	TRBV18	TRBD1	NA	CASSLGTERKLFF	TGTGCCAGCTCACTCGGGACAGAGCGGAAACTGTTTTTT
TRBJ2-5	TRBV28	NA	NA	CASRRTAQETQYF	TGTGCCAGCAGGAGGACAGCACAAGAGACCCAGTACTTC
TRBJ2-7	TRBV5-1	NA	NA	CASSLSSGARGYEQYF	TGCGCCAGCAGCTTATCTTCCGGGGCCAGGGGCTACGAGCAGTACTTC
TRBJ1-1	TRBV6-2/TRBV6-3	NA	NA	CASSNSRVVTEAFF	TGTGCCAGCAGCAATTCCCGGGTAGTCACTGAAGCTTTCTTT
TRBJ2-7	TRBV5-1	TRBD1	NA	CASSLLTGGRYEQYF	TGCGCCAGCAGCTTGTTGACAGGGGGGCGATACGAGCAGTACTTC
TRBJ1-1	TRBV28	NA	NA	CASSLAGYTEAFF	TGTGCCAGCAGTTTAGCAGGGTACACTGAAGCTTTCTTT
TRBJ1-4	TRBV7-9	TRBD1	NA	CASSLVAGGNEKLFF	TGTGCCAGCAGCTTAGTAGCAGGGGGTAATGAAAAACTGTTTTTT
TRBJ2-5	TRBV6-5	NA	NA	CASSYSAGREETQYF	TGTGCCAGCAGTTACTCGGCGGGGCGCGAAGAGACCCAGTACTTC
TRBJ1-4	TRBV6-2/TRBV6-3	NA	NA	CASSYSPGDNEKLFF	TGTGCCAGCAGTTACTCGCCAGGGGATAATGAAAAACTGTTTTTT
TRBJ1-2	TRBV2	TRBD1	many	CASSFPRDSYTF	TGTGCCAGCTCGTTTCCCCGGGACAGTTACACCTTC
TRBJ1-1	TRBV10-3	NA	few	CATARGNTEAFF	TGTGCCACCGCCCGGGGGAACACTGAAGCTTTCTTT
TRBJ2-3	TRBV30	TRBD2	once	CAWSKASGPTDTQYF	TGTGCCTGGAGTAAGGCTAGCGGGCCCACAGATACGCAGTATTTT
TRBJ2-7	TRBV6-5	NA	NA	CASGWDNLMAYEQYF	TGTGCCAGCGGTTGGGACAACCTCATGGCCTACGAGCAGTACTTC
TRBJ1-4	TRBV28	NA	NA	CASSDRASGNEKLFF	TGTGCCAGCAGTGACCGGGCCAGCGGGAATGAAAAACTGTTTTTT
TRBJ1-6	TRBV5-1	NA	few	CASSLPYASNSPLHF	TGCGCCAGCAGCTTACCCTACGCCTCAAATTCACCCCTCCACTTT
TRBJ1-1	TRBV3-1/TRBV3-2	NA	NA	CASSLTGGARVTEAFF	TGTGCCAGCAGCCTGACTGGGGGGGCGAGGGTCACTGAAGCTTTCTTT
TRBJ2-4	TRBV19	TRBD1	NA	CASSTRGYIQYF	TGTGCCAGTAGCACCAGGGGGTACATTCAGTACTTC
TRBJ1-6	TRBV5-4	NA	NA	CASSLGEGLTNSPLHF	TGTGCCAGCAGCCTCGGGGAGGGACTGACTAATTCACCCCTCCACTTT